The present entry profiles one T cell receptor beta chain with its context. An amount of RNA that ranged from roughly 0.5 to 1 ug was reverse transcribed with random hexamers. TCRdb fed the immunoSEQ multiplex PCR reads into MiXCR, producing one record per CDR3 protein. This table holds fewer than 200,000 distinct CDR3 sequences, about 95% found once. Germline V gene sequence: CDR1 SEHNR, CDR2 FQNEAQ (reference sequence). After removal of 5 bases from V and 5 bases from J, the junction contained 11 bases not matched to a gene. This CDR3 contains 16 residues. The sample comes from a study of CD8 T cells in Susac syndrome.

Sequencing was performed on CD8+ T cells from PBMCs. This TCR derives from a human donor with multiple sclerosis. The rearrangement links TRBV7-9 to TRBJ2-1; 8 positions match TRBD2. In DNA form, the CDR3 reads TGTGCCAGCAGCAAAACCCTCATGGGACTAGACAATGAGCAGTTCTTC. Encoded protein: CASSKTLMGLDNEQFF.